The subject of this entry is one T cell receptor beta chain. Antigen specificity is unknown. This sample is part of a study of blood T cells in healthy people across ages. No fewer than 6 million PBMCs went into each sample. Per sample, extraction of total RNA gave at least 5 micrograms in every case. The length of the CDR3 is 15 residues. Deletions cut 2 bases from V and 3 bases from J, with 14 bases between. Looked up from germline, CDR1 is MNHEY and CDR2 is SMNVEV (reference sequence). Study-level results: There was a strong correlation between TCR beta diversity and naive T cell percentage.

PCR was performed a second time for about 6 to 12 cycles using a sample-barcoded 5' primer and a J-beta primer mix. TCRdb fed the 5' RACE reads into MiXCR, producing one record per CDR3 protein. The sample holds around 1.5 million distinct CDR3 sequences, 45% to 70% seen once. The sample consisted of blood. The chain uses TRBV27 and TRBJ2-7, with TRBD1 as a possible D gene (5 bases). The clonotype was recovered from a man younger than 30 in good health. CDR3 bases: TGTGCCAGCAGTTTAACGCACGACAGATACTACGAGCAGTACTTC. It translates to CASSLTHDRYYEQYF.